This T cell receptor (beta chain) was sequenced in a study of cytomegalovirus exposure and HLA in healthy donors. Findings and limits, study-wide: In a later analysis, TCR beta V- and J-gene trimming was associated with a missense DCLRE1C variant. Some TCR beta chains (164 of them) were listed as cytomegalovirus-associated. Analysis performed later found approximately 17,000 TCR beta sequences associated with HLA alleles at 0.05 false discovery rate.

PCR employed 60 Vbeta and 13 Jbeta primers. This table comes from immunoSEQ multiplex PCR, and its TCRdb copy is limited to in-frame clones, with some not included. In the table there are just over 95,000 clones, roughly three quarters of which are singletons. Germline V gene lookup returns CDR1 SEHNR and CDR2 FQNEAQ (reference sequence). The V end lost 4 bases, the J end lost 8 bases, and 11 bases lay between the germline ends. The CDR3 has 12 amino acids. Comments on this clone: What it binds is unknown. At the DNA level, this CDR3 is encoded by other sequences in the same sample as well.

Sequencing was done on a sample of PBMCs. This clonotype originated in a woman aged 40 to 50 in good health and CMV-seronegative. The chain links TRBV7-9 to TRBJ1-1; perhaps TRBD1 as D (6 bases). In DNA form, the CDR3 reads TGTGCCAGCAGCTCAGGGGCCACCGAAGCTTTCTTT. Its translation is CASSSGATEAFF.